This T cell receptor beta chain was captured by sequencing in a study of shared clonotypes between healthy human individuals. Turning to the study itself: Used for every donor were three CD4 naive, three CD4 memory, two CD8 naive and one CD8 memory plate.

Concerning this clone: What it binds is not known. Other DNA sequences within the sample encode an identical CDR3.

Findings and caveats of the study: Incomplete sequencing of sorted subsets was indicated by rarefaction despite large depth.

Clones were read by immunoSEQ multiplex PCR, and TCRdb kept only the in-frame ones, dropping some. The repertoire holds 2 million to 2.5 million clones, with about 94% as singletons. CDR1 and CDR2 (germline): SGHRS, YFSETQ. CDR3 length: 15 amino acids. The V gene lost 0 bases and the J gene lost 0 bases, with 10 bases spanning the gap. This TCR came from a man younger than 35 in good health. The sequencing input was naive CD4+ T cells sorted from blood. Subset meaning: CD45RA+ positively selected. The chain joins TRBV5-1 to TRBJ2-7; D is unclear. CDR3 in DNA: TGCGCCAGCAGCTTGGTTGGCGGTAGCTCCTACGAGCAGTACTTC. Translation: CASSLVGGSSYEQYF.